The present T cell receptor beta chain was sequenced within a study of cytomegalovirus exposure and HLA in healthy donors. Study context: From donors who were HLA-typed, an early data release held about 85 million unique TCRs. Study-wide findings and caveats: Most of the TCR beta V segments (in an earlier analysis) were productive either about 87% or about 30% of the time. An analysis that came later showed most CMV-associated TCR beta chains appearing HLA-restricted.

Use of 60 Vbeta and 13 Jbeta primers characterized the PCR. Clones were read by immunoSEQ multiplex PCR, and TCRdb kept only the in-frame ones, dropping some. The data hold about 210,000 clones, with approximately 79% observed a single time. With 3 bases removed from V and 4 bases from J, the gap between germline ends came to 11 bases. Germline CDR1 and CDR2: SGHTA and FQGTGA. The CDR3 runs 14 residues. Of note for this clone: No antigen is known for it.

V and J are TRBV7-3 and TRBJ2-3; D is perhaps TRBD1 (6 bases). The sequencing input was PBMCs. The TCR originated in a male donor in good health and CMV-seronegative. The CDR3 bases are TGTGCCAGCAGCTTCAGGGGTGTAGCAGATACGCAGTATTTT. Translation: CASSFRGVADTQYF.